These T cell receptor beta chains were read from a single sample in a study of blood T cell repertoires in COVID-19. Only in-frame clones appear in the TCRdb table, and some are missing; sequencing was by immunoSEQ multiplex PCR. Among around 140,000 clones, about 79% were seen once, and the ten largest hold 2.5% to 3%. The sequencing sample was made of PBMCs or T cells enriched from blood (not recorded which). These receptors all come from a woman aged 50 to 60 who had recovered from COVID-19. CDR3s include the opening cysteine and the closing phenylalanine or tryptophan. The D gene is left open where the match is weak. Clone size is stated in some rows and not others, as once, few, many or a class when expanded.

J gene,V gene,clone size,CDR3 length,D gene,CDR3 protein,CDR3 DNA
TRBJ2-7,TRBV5-1,-,15,-,CASSTGLQGSYEQYF,TGCGCCAGCAGCACGGGTCTCCAGGGTTCCTACGAGCAGTACTTC
TRBJ1-2,TRBV12-3/TRBV12-4,-,13,-,CASSPTTGWGYTF,TGTGCCAGCAGTCCTACGACCGGGTGGGGCTACACCTTC
TRBJ2-7,TRBV10-3,-,15,TRBD2,CAISTGTSGSYEQYF,TGTGCCATCAGCACCGGGACTAGCGGGAGCTACGAGCAGTACTTC
TRBJ1-1,TRBV3-1/TRBV3-2,-,15,-,CASSHFGGGGTEAFF,TGTGCCAGCAGCCACTTCGGAGGGGGGGGCACTGAAGCTTTCTTT
TRBJ1-6,TRBV13,-,15,TRBD1,CASSSGTGDGSPLHF,TGTGCCAGCAGTTCCGGGACAGGGGACGGCTCACCCCTCCACTTT
TRBJ2-1,TRBV2,few,14,-,CASEKRREPNEQFF,TGTGCCAGCGAAAAGAGGCGGGAACCCAATGAGCAGTTCTTC
TRBJ2-5,TRBV3-1/TRBV3-2,-,16,TRBD2,CASSQIPPGTSETQYF,TGTGCCAGCAGCCAGATCCCTCCGGGGACTAGCGAGACCCAGTACTTC
TRBJ2-7,TRBV18,few,14,TRBD1,CASSLTGGSYEQYF,TGTGCCAGCTCTCTCACAGGGGGCTCCTACGAGCAGTACTTC
TRBJ2-1,TRBV4-2,-,15,TRBD2,CASSQERLAGNEQFF,TGTGCCAGCAGCCAAGAGAGGCTAGCGGGGAATGAGCAGTTCTTC
TRBJ2-7,TRBV4-1,-,15,TRBD1,CASSQDAQGWDEQYF,TGCGCCAGCAGCCAAGATGCACAGGGGTGGGACGAGCAGTACTTC
TRBJ1-3,TRBV5-4,few,14,-,CASSLELSGNTIYF,TGTGCCAGCAGCTTGGAGCTCTCGGGAAACACCATATATTTT
TRBJ1-3,TRBV19,-,16,-,CASSELWTVSGNTIYF,TGTGCCAGTAGTGAACTCTGGACAGTCTCTGGAAACACCATATATTTT
TRBJ2-3,TRBV9,-,15,TRBD2,CASSVEAGVGHTQYF,TGTGCCAGCAGCGTAGAAGCGGGAGTGGGCCATACGCAGTATTTT
TRBJ2-5,TRBV11-2,-,16,-,CASSLSPSGRQETQYF,TGTGCCAGCAGCTTGTCTCCCAGCGGGCGGCAAGAGACCCAGTACTTC
TRBJ1-6,TRBV30,-,13,-,CAWIKQGNSPLHF,TGTGCCTGGATAAAGCAGGGTAATTCACCCCTCCACTTT
TRBJ1-2,TRBV12-2,-,15,-,CASRQRLRAPHGYTF,TGTGCAAGTCGCCAGAGATTGAGGGCCCCGCATGGCTACACCTTC
TRBJ1-1,TRBV2,-,11,-,CASSDRARAFF,TGTGCCAGCAGTGACAGGGCGAGAGCTTTCTTT
TRBJ1-4,TRBV7-2,few,14,-,CASSKGAGNEKLFF,TGTGCCAGCAGTAAAGGGGCCGGTAATGAAAAACTGTTTTTT
TRBJ1-4,TRBV19,-,14,-,CASSSGTFNEKLFF,TGTGCCAGTAGTTCGGGAACATTTAATGAAAAACTGTTTTTT
TRBJ1-6,TRBV2,-,15,TRBD1,CASSEWTGDNSPLHF,TGTGCCAGCAGTGAATGGACAGGGGATAATTCACCCCTCCACTTT
TRBJ1-4,TRBV28,-,14,TRBD1,CASSPGQMNEKLFF,TGTGCCAGCAGTCCGGGACAGATGAATGAAAAACTGTTTTTT
TRBJ2-1,TRBV5-6,-,15,TRBD2,CASSFLAGALNEQFF,TGTGCCAGCAGCTTCTTAGCGGGAGCCCTCAATGAGCAGTTCTTC
TRBJ2-7,TRBV5-1,-,14,TRBD2,CASSYSGLAAEQYF,TGCGCCAGCAGCTATTCGGGACTAGCCGCAGAGCAGTACTTC
TRBJ1-2,TRBV18,-,13,-,CASSPERSYGYTF,TGTGCCAGCTCACCAGAGAGGAGCTATGGCTACACCTTC
TRBJ2-1,TRBV5-1,few,15,TRBD2,CASSYLAGENNEQFF,TGCGCCAGCAGCTACCTAGCGGGAGAGAACAATGAGCAGTTCTTC
TRBJ2-3,TRBV6-1,-,18,TRBD2,CASSERRLAGGWADTQYF,TGTGCCAGCAGTGAAAGAAGACTAGCGGGAGGTTGGGCAGATACGCAGTATTTT
TRBJ2-1,TRBV30,-,13,-,CAWTGVSYNEQFF,TGTGCCTGGACAGGGGTCTCCTACAATGAGCAGTTCTTC
TRBJ1-6,TRBV6-5,few,14,TRBD1,CASSDGTGVSPLHF,TGTGCCAGCAGCGATGGGACAGGGGTATCACCCCTCCACTTT
TRBJ1-1,TRBV5-4,-,15,-,CASSLAQGLKPEAFF,TGTGCCAGCAGCTTGGCTCAGGGATTGAAACCTGAAGCTTTCTTT
TRBJ1-4,TRBV4-1,-,14,TRBD1,CASKRGTGDEKLFF,TGCGCCAGCAAAAGAGGGACAGGGGATGAAAAACTGTTTTTT
TRBJ2-5,TRBV9,-,14,TRBD1,CASSDRGREETQYF,TGTGCCAGCAGCGACAGGGGGCGCGAAGAGACCCAGTACTTC
TRBJ2-5,TRBV1,-,16,-,CTSSRRDSPHQETQYF,TGCACCAGCAGCCGCCGGGACAGCCCCCACCAAGAGACCCAGTACTTC
TRBJ2-2,TRBV12-3/TRBV12-4,once,13,-,CASNPGSGGELFF,TGTGCCAGCAATCCAGGGTCGGGCGGGGAGCTGTTTTTT
TRBJ1-3,TRBV15,-,17,TRBD1,CATSRGDRGFAGNTIYF,TGTGCCACCAGCAGAGGAGACAGGGGATTTGCTGGAAACACCATATATTTT
TRBJ1-1,TRBV20-1,few,17,-,CSASDKLSWSRDTEAFF,TGCAGTGCTAGTGATAAACTTTCTTGGAGCAGGGACACTGAAGCTTTCTTT
TRBJ1-1,TRBV7-7,few,16,-,CASSLSMRGSNTEAFF,TGTGCTAGCAGCTTATCTATGCGGGGGTCGAACACTGAAGCTTTCTTT
TRBJ2-1,TRBV5-4,-,17,TRBD2,CASSLSRLAGGDNEQFF,TGTGCCAGCAGCTTGTCCCGACTAGCGGGAGGGGACAATGAGCAGTTCTTC
TRBJ1-1,TRBV19,-,18,TRBD1,CASSIRATGGPHNTEAFF,TGTGCCAGTAGTATACGTGCGACAGGGGGCCCCCATAACACTGAAGCTTTCTTT
TRBJ1-2,TRBV5-6,-,16,TRBD1,CASSGTGDPSNYGYTF,TGTGCCAGCAGTGGGACAGGCGACCCATCTAACTATGGCTACACCTTC
TRBJ2-3,TRBV10-1,-,14,-,CASSEIGRGDTQYF,TGCGCCAGCAGTGAGATCGGCCGAGGAGATACGCAGTATTTT
TRBJ2-3,TRBV5-1,few,16,TRBD1,CASSLEARGRTDTQYF,TGCGCCAGCAGCTTGGAGGCCAGGGGGCGCACAGATACGCAGTATTTT
TRBJ1-5,TRBV14,once,15,TRBD1,CASSLSGQGNQPQHF,TGTGCCAGCAGCCTCTCCGGACAGGGAAATCAGCCCCAGCATTTT
TRBJ2-1,TRBV30,-,13,-,CAWSASGVGEQFF,TGTGCCTGGAGTGCCTCAGGGGTCGGGGAGCAGTTCTTC
TRBJ2-7,TRBV18,-,13,TRBD1,CASSRDSSYEQYF,TGTGCCAGCTCAAGGGACAGCTCCTACGAGCAGTACTTC
TRBJ2-4,TRBV30,few,17,TRBD2,CAWSYRTSPIAKNIQYF,TGTGCCTGGAGTTACCGGACTAGCCCTATAGCCAAAAACATTCAGTACTTC
TRBJ1-5,TRBV11-2,-,18,-,CASRITRDFSTNNQPQHF,TGTGCCAGCAGAATAACCCGGGACTTTAGTACGAACAATCAGCCCCAGCATTTT
TRBJ2-2,TRBV27,-,12,-,CASAYRSGELFF,TGTGCCAGCGCCTACAGGTCCGGGGAGCTGTTTTTT
TRBJ1-5,TRBV28,few,13,-,CAIRQSSNQPQHF,TGTGCCATCCGACAGTCAAGCAATCAGCCCCAGCATTTT